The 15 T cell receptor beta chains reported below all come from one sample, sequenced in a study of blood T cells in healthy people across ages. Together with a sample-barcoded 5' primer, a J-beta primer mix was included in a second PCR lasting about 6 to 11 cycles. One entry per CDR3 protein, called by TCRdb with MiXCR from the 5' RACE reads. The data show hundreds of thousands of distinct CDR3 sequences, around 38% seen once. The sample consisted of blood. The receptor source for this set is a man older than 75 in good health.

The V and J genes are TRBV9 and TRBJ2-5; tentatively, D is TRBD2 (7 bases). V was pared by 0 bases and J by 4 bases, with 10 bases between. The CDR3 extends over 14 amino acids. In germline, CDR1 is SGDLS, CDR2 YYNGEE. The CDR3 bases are TGTGCCAGCAGCGTAGACGGGGGGCGAGAGACCCAGTACTTC. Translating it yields CASSVDGGRETQYF.

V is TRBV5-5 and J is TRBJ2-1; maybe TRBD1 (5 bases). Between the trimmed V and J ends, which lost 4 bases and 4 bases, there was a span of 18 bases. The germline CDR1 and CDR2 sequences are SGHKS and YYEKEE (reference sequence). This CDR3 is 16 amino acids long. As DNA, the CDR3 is TGTGCCAGCAGCCCACGGGTTGGCGGACAATACAATGAGCAGTTCTTC. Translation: CASSPRVGGQYNEQFF.

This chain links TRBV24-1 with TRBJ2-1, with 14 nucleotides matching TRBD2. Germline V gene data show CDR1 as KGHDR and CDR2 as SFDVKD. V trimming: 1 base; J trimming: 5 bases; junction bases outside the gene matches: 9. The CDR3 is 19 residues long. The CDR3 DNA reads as TGTGCCACCAGTGATTTTATAGGGACTAGCGGGAGAGATCACAATGAGCAGTTCTTC. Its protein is CATSDFIGTSGRDHNEQFF.

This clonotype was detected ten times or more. CDR3 loop: CASSESGTNQPQHF. The CDR3 bases are TGCGCCAGCAGTGAGTCAGGGACGAATCAGCCCCAGCATTTT. This sequence joins TRBV10-2 and TRBJ1-5; D possibly corresponds to TRBD1 (5 bases). The CDR3 runs 14 residues. The germline V gene has CDR1 WSHSY and CDR2 SAAADI. The ends were cut back, 0 bases at V and 4 bases at J, with 7 bases in the middle.

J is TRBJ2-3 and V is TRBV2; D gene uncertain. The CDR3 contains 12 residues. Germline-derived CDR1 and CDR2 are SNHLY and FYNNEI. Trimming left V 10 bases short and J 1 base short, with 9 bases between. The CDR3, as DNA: TGTGCCACCCCGACACGCACAGATACGCAGTATTTT. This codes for CATPTRTDTQYF. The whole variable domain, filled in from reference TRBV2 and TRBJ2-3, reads EPEVTQTPSHQVTQMGQEVILRCVPISNHLYFYWYRQILGQKVEFLVSFYNNEISEKSEIFDDQFSVERPDGSNFTLKIRSTKLEDSAMYFCATPTRTDTQYFGPGTRLTVL.

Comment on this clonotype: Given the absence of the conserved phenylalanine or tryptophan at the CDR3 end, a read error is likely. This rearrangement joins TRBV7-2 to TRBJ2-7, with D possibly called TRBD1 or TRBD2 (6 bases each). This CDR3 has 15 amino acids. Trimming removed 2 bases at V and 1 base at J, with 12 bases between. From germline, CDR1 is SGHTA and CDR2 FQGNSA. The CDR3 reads CASSLRRGGSYEQYS. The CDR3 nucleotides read TGTGCCAGCAGCTTACGCAGGGGAGGTTCCTACGAGCAGTACTCC.

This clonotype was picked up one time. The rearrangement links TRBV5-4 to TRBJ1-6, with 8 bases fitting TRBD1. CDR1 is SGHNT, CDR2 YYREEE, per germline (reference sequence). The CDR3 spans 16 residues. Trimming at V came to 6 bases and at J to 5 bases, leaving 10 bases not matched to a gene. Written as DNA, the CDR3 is TGTGCCAGCACCGACGACAGGGGCCCTAATAATTCACCCCTCCACTTT. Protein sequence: CASTDDRGPNNSPLHF.

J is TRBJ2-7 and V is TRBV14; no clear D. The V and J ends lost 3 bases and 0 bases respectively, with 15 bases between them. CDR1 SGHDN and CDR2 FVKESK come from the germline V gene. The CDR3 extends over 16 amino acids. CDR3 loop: CASSHLERALSYEQYF. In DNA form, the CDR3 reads TGTGCCAGCAGCCACCTAGAAAGGGCCCTCTCCTACGAGCAGTACTTC.

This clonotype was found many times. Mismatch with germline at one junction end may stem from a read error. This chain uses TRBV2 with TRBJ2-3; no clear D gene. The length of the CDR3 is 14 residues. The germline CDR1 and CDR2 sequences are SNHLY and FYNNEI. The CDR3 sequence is CASSEALRGGPPIF. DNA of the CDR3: TGTGCCAGCAGTGAAGCGCTACGTGGCGGACCCCCGATTTTT.

Here the CDR3 reads CSARPSGRTLTNEQFF. CDR3 DNA: TGCAGTGCTAGACCCAGCGGGAGGACTCTAACCAATGAGCAGTTCTTC. The rearrangement links TRBV20-1 to TRBJ2-1, with TRBD2 matching 9 bases. In germline, CDR1 is DFQATT, CDR2 SNEGSKA (reference sequence). The CDR3 contains 16 residues. Trimming cost V 2 bases and J 6 bases; bases outside gene matches: 11.

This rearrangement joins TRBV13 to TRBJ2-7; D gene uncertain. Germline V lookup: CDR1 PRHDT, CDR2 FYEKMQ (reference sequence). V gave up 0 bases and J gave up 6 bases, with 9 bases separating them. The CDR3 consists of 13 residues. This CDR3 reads CASSLGMGSEQYF. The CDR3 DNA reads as TGTGCCAGCAGCTTAGGGATGGGGTCCGAGCAGTACTTC.

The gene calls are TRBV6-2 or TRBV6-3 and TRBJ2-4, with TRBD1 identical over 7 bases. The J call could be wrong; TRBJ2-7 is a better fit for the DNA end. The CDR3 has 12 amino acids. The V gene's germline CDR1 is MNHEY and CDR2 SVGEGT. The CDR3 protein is CASRAGGFEQYF. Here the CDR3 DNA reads TGTGCCAGCAGGGCAGGGGGATTCGAGCAGTACTTC.

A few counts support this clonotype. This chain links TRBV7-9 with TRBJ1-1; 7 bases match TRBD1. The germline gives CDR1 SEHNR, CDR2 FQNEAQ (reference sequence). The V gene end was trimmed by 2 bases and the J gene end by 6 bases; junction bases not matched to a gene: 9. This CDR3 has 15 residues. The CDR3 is CASSLMGNRGPEAFF. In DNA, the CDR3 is TGTGCCAGCAGCTTAATGGGGAACAGGGGACCTGAAGCTTTCTTT.

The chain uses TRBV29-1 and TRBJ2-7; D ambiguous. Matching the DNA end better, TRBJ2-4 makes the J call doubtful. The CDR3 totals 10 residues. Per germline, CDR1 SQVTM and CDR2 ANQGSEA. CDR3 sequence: CSVEGDIQYF. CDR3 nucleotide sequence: TGCAGCGTTGAAGGGGACATTCAGTACTTC.

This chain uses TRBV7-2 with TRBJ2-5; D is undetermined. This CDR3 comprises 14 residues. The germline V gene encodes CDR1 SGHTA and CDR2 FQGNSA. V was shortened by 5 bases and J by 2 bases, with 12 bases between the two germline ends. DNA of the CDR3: TGTGCCAGCAGCCGGGCTGTGCATCAAGAGACCCAGTACTTC. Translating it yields CASSRAVHQETQYF.